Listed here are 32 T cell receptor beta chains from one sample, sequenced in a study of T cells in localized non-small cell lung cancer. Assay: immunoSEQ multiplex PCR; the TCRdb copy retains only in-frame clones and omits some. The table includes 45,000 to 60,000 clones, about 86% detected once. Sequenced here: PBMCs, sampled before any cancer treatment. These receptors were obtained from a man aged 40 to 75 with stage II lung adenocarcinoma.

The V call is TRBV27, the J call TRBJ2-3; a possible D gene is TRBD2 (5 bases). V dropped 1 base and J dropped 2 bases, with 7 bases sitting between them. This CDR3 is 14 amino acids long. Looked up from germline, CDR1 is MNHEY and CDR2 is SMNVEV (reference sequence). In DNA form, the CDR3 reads TGTGCCAGCAGTTTATACGACTACACAGATACGCAGTATTTT. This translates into CASSLYDYTDTQYF.

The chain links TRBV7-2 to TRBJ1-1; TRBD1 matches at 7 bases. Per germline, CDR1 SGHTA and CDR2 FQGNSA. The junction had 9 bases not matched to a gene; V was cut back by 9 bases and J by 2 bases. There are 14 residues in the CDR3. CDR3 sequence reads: CASITGTANTEAFF. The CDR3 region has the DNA TGTGCCAGTATCACTGGGACAGCCAACACTGAAGCTTTCTTT.

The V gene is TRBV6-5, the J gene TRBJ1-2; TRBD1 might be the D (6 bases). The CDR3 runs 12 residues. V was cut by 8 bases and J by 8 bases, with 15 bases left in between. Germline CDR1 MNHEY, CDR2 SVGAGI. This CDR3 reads CASFEGGTGYTF. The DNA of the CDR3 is TGTGCCAGCTTTGAAGGGGGGACGGGCTACACCTTC.

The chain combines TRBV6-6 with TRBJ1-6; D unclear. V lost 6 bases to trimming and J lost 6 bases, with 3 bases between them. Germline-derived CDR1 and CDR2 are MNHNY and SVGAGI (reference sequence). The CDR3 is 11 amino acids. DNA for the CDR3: TGTGCCAGCAGGGGTAATTCACCCCTCCACTTT. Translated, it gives CASRGNSPLHF.

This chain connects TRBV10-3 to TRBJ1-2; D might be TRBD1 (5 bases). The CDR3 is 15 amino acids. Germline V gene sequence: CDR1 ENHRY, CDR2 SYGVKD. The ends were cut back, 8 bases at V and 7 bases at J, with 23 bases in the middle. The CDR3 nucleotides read TGTGCCATCTCCCGAGGTAAAGAGGGGAACCCTGGCTACACCTTC. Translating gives CAISRGKEGNPGYTF.

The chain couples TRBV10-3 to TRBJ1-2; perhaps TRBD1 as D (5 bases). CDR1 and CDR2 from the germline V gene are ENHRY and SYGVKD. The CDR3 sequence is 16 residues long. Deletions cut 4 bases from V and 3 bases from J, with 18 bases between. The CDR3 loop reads CAISVGGRGDYYGYTF. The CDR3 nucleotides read TGTGCCATCAGTGTTGGGGGAAGGGGAGATTACTATGGCTACACCTTC.

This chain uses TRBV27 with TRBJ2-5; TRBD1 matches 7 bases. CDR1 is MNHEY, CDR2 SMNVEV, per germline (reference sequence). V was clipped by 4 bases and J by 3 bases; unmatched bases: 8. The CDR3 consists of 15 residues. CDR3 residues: CASSSLDRVKETQYF. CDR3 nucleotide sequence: TGTGCCAGCAGTTCTCTCGACAGGGTGAAAGAGACCCAGTACTTC.

The CDR3 DNA reads as TGTGCCAGCAGCTTGTCCGCGGGAACCTACGAGCAGTACTTC. Translated, it gives CASSLSAGTYEQYF. The J gene is TRBJ2-7, the V gene TRBV5-4; TRBD2 is a possible D gene (6 bases). V shed 1 base and J shed 2 bases, with 10 bases lying between them. The CDR3 loop spans 14 amino acids. From germline, CDR1 is SGHNT and CDR2 YYREEE (reference sequence).

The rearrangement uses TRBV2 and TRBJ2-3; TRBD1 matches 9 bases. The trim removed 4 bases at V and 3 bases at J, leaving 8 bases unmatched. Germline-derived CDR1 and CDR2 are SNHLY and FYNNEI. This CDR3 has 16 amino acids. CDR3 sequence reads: CASSGMDRGSTDTQYF. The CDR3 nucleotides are TGTGCCAGCAGTGGGATGGACAGGGGATCTACAGATACGCAGTATTTT.

The CDR3 is CASSLGRGQVRAPTGELFF. CDR3 DNA: TGTGCCAGCAGCTTAGGCCGGGGACAGGTTCGAGCACCCACCGGGGAGCTGTTTTTT. V is TRBV7-2 and J is TRBJ2-2; TRBD1 agrees at 8 bases. Germline lookup yields CDR1 SGHTA and CDR2 FQGNSA. J was trimmed by 4 bases and V by 1 base; bases with no gene match: 14. There are 19 residues in the CDR3.

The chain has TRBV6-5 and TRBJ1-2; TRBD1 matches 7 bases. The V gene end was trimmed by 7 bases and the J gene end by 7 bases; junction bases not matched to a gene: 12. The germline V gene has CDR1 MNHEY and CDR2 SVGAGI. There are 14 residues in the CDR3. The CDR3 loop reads CASKMTTGQSGYTF. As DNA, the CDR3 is TGTGCCAGCAAGATGACGACAGGGCAATCTGGCTACACCTTC.

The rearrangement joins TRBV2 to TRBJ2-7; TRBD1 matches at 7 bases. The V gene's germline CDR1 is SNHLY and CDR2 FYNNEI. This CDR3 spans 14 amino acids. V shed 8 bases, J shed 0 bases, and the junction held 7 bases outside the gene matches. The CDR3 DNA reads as TGTGCCAGCTATCCGGACAGGTCCTCCTACGAGCAGTACTTC. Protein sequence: CASYPDRSSYEQYF.

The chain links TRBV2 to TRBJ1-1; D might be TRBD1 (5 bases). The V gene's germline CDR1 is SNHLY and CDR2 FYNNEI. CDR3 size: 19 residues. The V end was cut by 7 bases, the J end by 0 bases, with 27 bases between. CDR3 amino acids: CASKFNLPQDGPMNTEAFF. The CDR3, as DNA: TGTGCCAGCAAGTTTAACCTTCCACAGGATGGCCCAATGAACACTGAAGCTTTCTTT.

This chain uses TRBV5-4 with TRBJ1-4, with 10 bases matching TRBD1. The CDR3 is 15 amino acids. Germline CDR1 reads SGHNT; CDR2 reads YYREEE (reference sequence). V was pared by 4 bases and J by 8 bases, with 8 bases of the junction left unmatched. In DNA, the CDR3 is TGTGCCAGCAGCCCTCGACAGGGGGCGGGAGAAAAACTGTTTTTT. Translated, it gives CASSPRQGAGEKLFF. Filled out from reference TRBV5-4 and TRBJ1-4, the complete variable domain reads ETGVTQSPTHLIKTRGQQVTLRCSSQSGHNTVSWYQQALGQGPQFIFQYYREEENGRGNFPPRFSGLQFPNYSSELNVNALELDDSALYLCASSPRQGAGEKLFFGSGTQLSVL.

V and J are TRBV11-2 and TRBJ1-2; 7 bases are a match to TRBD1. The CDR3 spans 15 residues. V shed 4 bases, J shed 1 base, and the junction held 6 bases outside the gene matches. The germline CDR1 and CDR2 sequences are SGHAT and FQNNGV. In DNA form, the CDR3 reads TGTGCCAGCAGCTCAGGACAGGCCCTTAACTATGGCTACACCTTC. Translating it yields CASSSGQALNYGYTF. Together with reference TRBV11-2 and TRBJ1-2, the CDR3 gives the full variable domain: EAGVAQSPRYKIIEKRQSVAFWCNPISGHATLYWYQQILGQGPKLLIQFQNNGVVDDSQLPKDRFSAERLKGVDSTLKIQPAKLEDSAVYLCASSSGQALNYGYTFGSGTRLTVV.

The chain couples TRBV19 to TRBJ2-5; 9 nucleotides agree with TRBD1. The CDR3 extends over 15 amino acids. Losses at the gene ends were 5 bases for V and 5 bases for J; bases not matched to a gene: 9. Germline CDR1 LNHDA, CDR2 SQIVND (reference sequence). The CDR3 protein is CASSSPGTGKETQYF. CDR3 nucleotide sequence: TGTGCCAGTAGTTCACCCGGGACAGGGAAGGAGACCCAGTACTTC.

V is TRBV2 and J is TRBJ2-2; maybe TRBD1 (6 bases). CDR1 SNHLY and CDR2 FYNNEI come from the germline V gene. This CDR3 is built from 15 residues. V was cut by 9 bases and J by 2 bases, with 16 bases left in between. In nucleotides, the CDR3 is TGTGCCAGTCACCGGGACACCTCAAACACCGGGGAGCTGTTTTTT. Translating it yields CASHRDTSNTGELFF.

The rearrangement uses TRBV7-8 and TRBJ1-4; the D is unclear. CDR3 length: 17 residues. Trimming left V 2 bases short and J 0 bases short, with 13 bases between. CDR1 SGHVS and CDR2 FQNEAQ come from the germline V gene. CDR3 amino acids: CASSLNLADATNEKLFF. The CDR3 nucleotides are TGTGCCAGCAGCTTAAATCTAGCCGACGCAACTAATGAAAAACTGTTTTTT.

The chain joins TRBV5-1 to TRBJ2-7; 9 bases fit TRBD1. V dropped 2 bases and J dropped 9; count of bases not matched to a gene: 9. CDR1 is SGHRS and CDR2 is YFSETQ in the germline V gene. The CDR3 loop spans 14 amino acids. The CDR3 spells CASSLGDRVNRQYF. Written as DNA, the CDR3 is TGCGCCAGCAGCTTAGGGGACAGGGTTAACAGGCAGTACTTC.

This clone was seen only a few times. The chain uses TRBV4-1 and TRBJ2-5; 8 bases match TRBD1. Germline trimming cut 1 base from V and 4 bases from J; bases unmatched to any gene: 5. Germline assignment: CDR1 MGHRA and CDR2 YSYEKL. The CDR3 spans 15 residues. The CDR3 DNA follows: TGCGCCAGCAGCCAAGCAGGGGGCCTGCGAGAGACCCAGTACTTC. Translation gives CASSQAGGLRETQYF.

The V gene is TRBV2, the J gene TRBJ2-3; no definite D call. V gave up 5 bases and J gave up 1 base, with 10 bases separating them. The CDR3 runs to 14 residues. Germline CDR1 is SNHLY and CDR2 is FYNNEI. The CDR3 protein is CASSPQERTDTQYF. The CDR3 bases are TGTGCCAGCAGTCCCCAGGAACGCACAGATACGCAGTATTTT.

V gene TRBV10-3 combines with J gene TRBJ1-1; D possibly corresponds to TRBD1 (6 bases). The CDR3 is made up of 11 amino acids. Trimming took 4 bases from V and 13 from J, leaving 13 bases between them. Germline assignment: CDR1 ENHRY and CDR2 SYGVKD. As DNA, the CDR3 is TGTGCCATCAGTGGACCGAGGGGGGTTTTCTTT. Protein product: CAISGPRGVFF.

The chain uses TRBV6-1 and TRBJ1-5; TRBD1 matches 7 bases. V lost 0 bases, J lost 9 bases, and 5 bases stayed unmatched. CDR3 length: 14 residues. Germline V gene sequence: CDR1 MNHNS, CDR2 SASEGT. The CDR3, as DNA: TGTGCCAGCAGTGAAGCTAGCCGGACAGGGCCCCAGCATTTT. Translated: CASSEASRTGPQHF.

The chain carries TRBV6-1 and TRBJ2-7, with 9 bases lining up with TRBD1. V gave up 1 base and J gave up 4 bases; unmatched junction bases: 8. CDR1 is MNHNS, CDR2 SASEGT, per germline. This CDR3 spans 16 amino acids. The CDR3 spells CASSEGGQGSLYEQYF. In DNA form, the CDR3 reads TGTGCCAGCAGTGAAGGGGGACAGGGAAGCCTATACGAGCAGTACTTC.

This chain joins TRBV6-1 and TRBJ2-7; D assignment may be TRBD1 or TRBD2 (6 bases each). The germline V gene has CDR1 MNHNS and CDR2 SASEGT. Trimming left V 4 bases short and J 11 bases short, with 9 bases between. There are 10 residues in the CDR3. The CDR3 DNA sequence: TGTGCCAGCAGTGGGGGGGCAGAGTACTTC. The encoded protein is CASSGGAEYF.

The CDR3 DNA sequence: TGTGCCAGCAGCGTACACTCAGGGACAGATGAAGCTTTCTTT. Translated: CASSVHSGTDEAFF. The rearrangement links TRBV9 to TRBJ1-1; 7 positions agree with TRBD1. The CDR3 consists of 14 residues. V lost 1 base, J lost 7 bases, and 7 bases stayed unmatched. Germline V gene data show CDR1 as SGDLS and CDR2 as YYNGEE.

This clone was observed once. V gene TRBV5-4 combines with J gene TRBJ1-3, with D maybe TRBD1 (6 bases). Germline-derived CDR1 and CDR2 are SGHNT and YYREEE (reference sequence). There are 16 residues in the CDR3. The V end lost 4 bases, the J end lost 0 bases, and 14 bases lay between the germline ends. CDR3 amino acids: CASSEGGGFSGNTIYF. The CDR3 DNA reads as TGTGCCAGCAGCGAGGGGGGGGGTTTCTCTGGAAACACCATATATTTT.

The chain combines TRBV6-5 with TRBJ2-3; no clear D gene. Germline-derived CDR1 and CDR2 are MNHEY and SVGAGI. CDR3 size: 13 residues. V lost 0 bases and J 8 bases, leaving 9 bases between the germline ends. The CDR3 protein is CASSYSSESTQYF. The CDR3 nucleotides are TGTGCCAGCAGTTACTCCTCGGAAAGTACGCAGTATTTT.

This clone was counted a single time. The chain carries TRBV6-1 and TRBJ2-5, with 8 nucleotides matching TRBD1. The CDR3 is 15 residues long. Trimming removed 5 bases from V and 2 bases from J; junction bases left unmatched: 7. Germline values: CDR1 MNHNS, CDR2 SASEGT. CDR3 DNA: TGTGCCAGCAGTTTCGACAGGGGCCTTCAAGAGACCCAGTACTTC. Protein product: CASSFDRGLQETQYF.

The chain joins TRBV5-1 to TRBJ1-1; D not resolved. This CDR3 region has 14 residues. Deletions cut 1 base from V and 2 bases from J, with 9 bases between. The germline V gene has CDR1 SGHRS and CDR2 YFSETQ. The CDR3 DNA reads TGCGCCAGCAGCTTGTCGGCGGGCAACACTGAAGCTTTCTTT. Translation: CASSLSAGNTEAFF.

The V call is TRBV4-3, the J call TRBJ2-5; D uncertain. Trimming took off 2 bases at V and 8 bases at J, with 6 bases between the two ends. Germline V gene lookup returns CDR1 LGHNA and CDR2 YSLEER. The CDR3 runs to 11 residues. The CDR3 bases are TGCGCCAGCAGCCAACTAAATACCCAGTACTTC. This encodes CASSQLNTQYF.

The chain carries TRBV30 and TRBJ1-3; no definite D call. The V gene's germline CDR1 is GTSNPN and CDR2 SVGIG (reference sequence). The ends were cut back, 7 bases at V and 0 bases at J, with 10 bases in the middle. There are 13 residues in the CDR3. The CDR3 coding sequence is TGTGCCTCGACATTGAACTCTGGAAACACCATATATTTT. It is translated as CASTLNSGNTIYF.